In its sample, the clone carrying this TCR beta chain was seen many times. The antigen is undetermined. This record belongs to a study of T cell repertoires in cytomegalovirus infection. Across the whole study: It was the public TCR beta signatures that indicated both CMV infection and matching HLA type.

Study-wide points: Dominant in the ex vivo response were TCR beta clonotypes restricted by HLA-C and specific for CMV. Frequencies of public TCR beta families were cumulated, and this identified carriers of CMV plus the relevant HLA.

Trimming pared 1 base from V and 5 bases from J, leaving 9 bases between. The germline V gene has CDR1 SGHTA and CDR2 FQGNSA. This CDR3 is 15 amino acids long. TCRdb called the reads again in MiXCR, with one record for every CDR3 protein. The data show around 260,000 distinct CDR3 sequences, around 8.7% seen once. The sequenced sample consisted of PBMCs. The receptor was derived from a human donor in good health (CMV status not recorded). Some clones in this sample may be carry-over from other donors' samples. The V and J genes are TRBV7-2 and TRBJ1-6, with unresolved D. The CDR3 DNA reads as TGTGCCAGCAGCTTAGGAGGAGGGAATAATTCACCCCTCCACTTT. Amino acids: CASSLGGGNNSPLHF.